The clone carrying this TCR beta chain was seen repeatedly, ten times or more. The entry originates in a study of regulatory T cells in long-lasting Graves disease. The time point was: newly diagnosed GD, antithyroid drugs for less than 3 months. Preparation of the TCR library used RNA extracted from PBMCs. An endocrinology department located in Xi'an, China, was where the patients came from. The authors drew 8.5 to 9.5 milliliters of peripheral blood into EDTA tubes. Arm-PCR of CDR3 regions with iRepertoire HTBI primers generated TCR beta libraries. MiXCR, run by TCRdb on the multiplex PCR reads, gives a single entry per CDR3 protein. The data contain 530,000 or so distinct CDR3 sequences, approximately 12% of them singletons. The CDR3 covers 14 residues. V lost 2 bases and J 5 bases, leaving 12 bases between the germline ends. The sample was also reused in another study, on T cells in Graves' hyperthyroidism and ophthalmopathy. That work states: Exclusion of a patient resulted from uncontrolled infection, other autoimmune disease, pregnancy or lactation. Progression to ophthalmopathy was predicted a median of about 6.6 months early.

The clonotype was recovered from a man aged 30 to 45 with Graves disease. This chain joins TRBV12-3 or TRBV12-4 and TRBJ1-1; D not resolved. The sample consisted of peripheral blood mononuclear cells (PBMCs), taken at new diagnosis, from a patient treated with antithyroid drugs. CDR3 bases: TGTGCCAGCAGTTTAACCGTCGGAGGAACTGAAGCTTTCTTT. Its protein is CASSLTVGGTEAFF.